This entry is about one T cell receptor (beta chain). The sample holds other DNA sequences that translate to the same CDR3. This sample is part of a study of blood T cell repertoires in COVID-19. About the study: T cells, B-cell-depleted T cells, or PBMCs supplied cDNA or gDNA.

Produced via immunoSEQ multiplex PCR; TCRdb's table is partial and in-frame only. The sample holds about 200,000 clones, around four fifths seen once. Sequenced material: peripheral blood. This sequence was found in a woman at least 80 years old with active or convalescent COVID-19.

Here the CDR3 DNA reads TGTGCCAGCAGCCAAGAAGGGCGAGGGGGAAGCGAGCAGTACTTC. This sequence encodes CASSQEGRGGSEQYF. The rearrangement joins TRBV3-1 (or the pseudogene TRBV3-2) to TRBJ2-7; tentatively, D is TRBD1 (6 bases). The germline V gene has CDR1 LGHDT and CDR2 YNNKEL (reference sequence). The germline V and J ends were trimmed by 0 bases and 6 bases, with 15 bases remaining between them. The CDR3 contains 15 residues.